Sequencing of this TCR beta chain was carried out in a study of immune heterogeneity within non-small cell lung tumors. This clonotype was detected ten times or more. Bulk tumor genomic DNA, about 600 ng per sample, was used as template. Each primary tumor yielded several biopsies, collected far apart from one another at surgery. Patients had untreated, newly diagnosed non-small cell lung cancer and underwent curative surgery. Multiplex PCR with 32 V and 13 J primers amplified TCR beta CDR3. TCRdb used MiXCR to reprocess the multiplex PCR reads, holding one entry per CDR3 protein. The sample has some 22,000 distinct CDR3 sequences; less than 35% are singletons. The CDR3 extends over 16 amino acids. The germline gives CDR1 SGHRS, CDR2 YFSETQ. The ends lost 5 bases at V and 0 bases at J; junction bases unmatched: 6.

The gene calls are TRBV5-1 and TRBJ2-2; 8 nucleotides align to TRBD1. The material sequenced was lung tumor tissue. The origin of this receptor is a man aged 35 to 55 with non-small cell lung cancer. The CDR3 here is CASRSTGATNTGELFF. The CDR3 nucleotides are TGCGCCAGCAGGTCGACAGGGGCGACGAACACCGGGGAGCTGTTTTTT.